What follows are 16 T cell receptor beta chains derived from one specimen sequenced in a study of blood T cell repertoires in COVID-19. Data came from immunoSEQ multiplex PCR; TCRdb stores just in-frame clones and leaves some out. The top ten clones hold under 2.5% of a sample with roughly 80,000 clones, 91% of them seen once. Sequencing used peripheral blood. These receptors originate from a woman aged 45-60 years in a cohort sampled during active COVID-19.

This rearrangement joins TRBV25-1 to TRBJ1-6; D may be TRBD1 (6 bases). The CDR3 sequence is 16 residues long. In germline, CDR1 is MGHDK, CDR2 SYGVNS. V was trimmed by 3 bases and J by 4 bases, leaving 13 bases between them. This CDR3 reads CASSERQEVYNSPLHF. CDR3 coding DNA: TGTGCCAGCAGTGAGCGACAGGAGGTTTATAATTCACCCCTCCACTTT.

CDR3 DNA: TGTGCCAGTAGTACCAAACTAGCCCAGACGCAGTATTTT. As protein: CASSTKLAQTQYF. The chain employs TRBV19 and TRBJ2-3, with a weak D call TRBD2 (6 bases). V lost 4 bases to trimming and J lost 9 bases, with 14 bases between them. This CDR3 comprises 13 residues. Germline V gene data show CDR1 as LNHDA and CDR2 as SQIVND (reference sequence). The complete variable domain, with remaining parts taken from reference TRBV19 and TRBJ2-3, reads DGGITQSPKYLFRKEGQNVTLSCEQNLNHDAMYWYRQDPGQGLRLIYYSQIVNDFQKGDIAEGYSVSREKKESFPLTVTSAQKNPTAFYLCASSTKLAQTQYFGPGTRLTVL.

The chain uses TRBV5-1 and TRBJ2-3; 8 nucleotides line up with TRBD2. V shed 4 bases, J shed 0 bases, and the junction held 7 bases outside the gene matches. Germline CDR1 is SGHRS and CDR2 is YFSETQ. The CDR3 consists of 16 residues. CDR3 coding DNA: TGCGCCAGCAGCCTTCCTAGCGGGCCCAGCACAGATACGCAGTATTTT. It codes for CASSLPSGPSTDTQYF. Full variable domain (missing parts from reference TRBV5-1 and TRBJ2-3): KAGVTQTPRYLIKTRGQQVTLSCSPISGHRSVSWYQQTPGQGLQFLFEYFSETQRNKGNFPGRFSGRQFSNSRSEMNVSTLELGDSALYLCASSLPSGPSTDTQYFGPGTRLTVL.

The CDR3 reads CSASIGGASSGNTIYF. As DNA, the CDR3 is TGCAGTGCTAGTATCGGAGGGGCCAGCTCTGGAAACACCATATATTTT. This chain joins TRBV20-1 and TRBJ1-3; a weak D match, TRBD1 (5 bases). The germline CDR1 and CDR2 sequences are DFQATT and SNEGSKA (reference sequence). V was trimmed by 3 bases and J by 0 bases, leaving 15 bases between them. CDR3 length: 16 amino acids.

The chain uses TRBV6-1 and TRBJ1-1, with 8 positions matching TRBD1. Germline values: CDR1 MNHNS, CDR2 SASEGT. V trimming: 4 bases; J trimming: 0 bases; junction bases outside the gene matches: 7. The CDR3 consists of 16 residues. In DNA form, the CDR3 reads TGTGCCAGCAGTGCAGGGGGCGCGCGGTTGAACACTGAAGCTTTCTTT. This encodes CASSAGGARLNTEAFF.

The V gene is TRBV5-8, the J gene TRBJ1-4, with TRBD1 matching over 9 bases. This CDR3 comprises 16 residues. J gave up 5 bases and V 2 bases, and 7 bases lay outside the gene matches. In germline, CDR1 is SGHTS, CDR2 YDEGEE. The CDR3 reads CASSLDPGTGNEKLFF. CDR3 sequence (DNA): TGTGCCAGCAGCTTAGACCCCGGGACAGGGAATGAAAAACTGTTTTTT.

The CDR3 is CASSHPGREGGTQYF. The CDR3 nucleotides read TGTGCCAGCAGCCATCCCGGGAGGGAAGGGGGGACCCAGTACTTC. The chain uses TRBV7-6 and TRBJ2-5; TRBD2 aligns across 8 bases. CDR1 SGHVS and CDR2 FNYEAQ come from the germline V gene. Trimming took 5 bases from V and 7 from J; bases not matched to a gene: 12. This CDR3 contains 15 residues.

This chain links TRBV18 with TRBJ1-3; the D is unclear. Trimming left V 3 bases short and J 0 bases short, with 15 bases between. Germline V gene sequence: CDR1 KGHSH, CDR2 LQKENI. The CDR3 sequence is 17 residues long. The CDR3 spells CASSPFQAEGSGNTIYF. The DNA of the CDR3 is TGTGCCAGCTCACCCTTCCAGGCCGAGGGCTCTGGAAACACCATATATTTT.

The chain employs TRBV7-3 and TRBJ1-1; 7 bases match TRBD1. CDR1 and CDR2 from the germline V gene are SGHTA and FQGTGA. The CDR3 has 13 residues. V shed 2 bases, J shed 5 bases, and the junction held 2 bases outside the gene matches. The CDR3 here is CASSLSGGTEAFF. The DNA of the CDR3 is TGTGCCAGCAGCTTATCAGGGGGGACTGAAGCTTTCTTT.

In regard to this clone: Sequence at one end of the junction differs from germline and may be a read error. Here the CDR3 reads CASTPDLTGGSTIYF. The CDR3 DNA follows: TGTGCCAGCACCCCTGACCTGACAGGCGGAAGCACCATATATTTT. The rearrangement links TRBV9 to TRBJ1-3; D is perhaps TRBD1 (6 bases). The germline CDR1 and CDR2 sequences are SGDLS and YYNGEE. The CDR3 length is 15 residues.

Only a few counts were recorded for this clone. The chain has TRBV4-1 and TRBJ2-1; 13 nucleotides agree with TRBD2. V dropped 4 bases and J dropped 0; count of bases not matched to a gene: 15. The CDR3 consists of 21 residues. Germline V gene sequence: CDR1 MGHRA, CDR2 YSYEKL. CDR3 loop: CASSPFRTGTSGISSYNEQFF. CDR3 in DNA: TGCGCCAGCAGCCCATTTAGGACCGGGACTAGCGGGATAAGCTCCTACAATGAGCAGTTCTTC.

V and J are TRBV11-3 and TRBJ2-1, with D hard to call. V lost 5 bases, J lost 0 bases, and 11 bases lay in between. Per the germline V gene, CDR1 is SGHNT and CDR2 is YENEEA. CDR3 size: 15 residues. CDR3 DNA: TGTGCCAGCAGCGCAAGACACAGCTCCTACAATGAGCAGTTCTTC. It is translated as CASSARHSSYNEQFF. The full variable domain, with the rest looked up from reference TRBV11-3 and TRBJ2-1, is EAGVVQSPRYKIIEKKQPVAFWCNPISGHNTLYWYLQNLGQGPELLIRYENEEAVDDSQLPKDRFSAERLKGVDSTLKIQPAELGDSAVYLCASSARHSSYNEQFFGPGTRLTVL.

The chain is built from TRBV19 and TRBJ2-4; possible D gene TRBD1, 6 bases. The CDR3 length is 16 residues. Germline V lookup: CDR1 LNHDA, CDR2 SQIVND (reference sequence). V lost 6 bases, J lost 9 bases, and 24 bases lay in between. CDR3 coding DNA: TGTGCCAGTAGCAGCCGGGACACCTTCTCCAGTGGCATTCAGTACTTC. It translates to CASSSRDTFSSGIQYF. Full variable domain (outside the CDR3, taken from reference TRBV19 and TRBJ2-4): DGGITQSPKYLFRKEGQNVTLSCEQNLNHDAMYWYRQDPGQGLRLIYYSQIVNDFQKGDIAEGYSVSREKKESFPLTVTSAQKNPTAFYLCASSSRDTFSSGIQYFGAGTRLSVL.

The genes are TRBV7-9 and TRBJ2-3, with D perhaps matching TRBD1 (5 bases). The CDR3 has 13 amino acids. In germline, CDR1 is SEHNR, CDR2 FQNEAQ (reference sequence). Between the trimmed V and J ends, which lost 1 base and 4 bases, there was a span of 6 bases. As DNA, the CDR3 is TGTGCCAGCAGCTTAGGGGGCGCAGATACGCAGTATTTT. Translated, it gives CASSLGGADTQYF.

The V call is TRBV5-1, the J call TRBJ2-1; D unresolved. The CDR3 contains 16 residues. Germline CDR1 is SGHRS and CDR2 is YFSETQ. Trimming stripped 1 base from V and 1 base from J, with 12 bases between. The CDR3 sequence is CASSLNPGWSYNEQFF. DNA for the CDR3: TGCGCCAGCAGCTTGAATCCGGGTTGGTCCTACAATGAGCAGTTCTTC.

V is TRBV30 and J is TRBJ1-1; 9 nucleotides line up with TRBD1. The V gene end was trimmed by 0 bases and the J gene end by 4 bases; junction bases not matched to a gene: 18. CDR1 and CDR2 from the germline V gene are GTSNPN and SVGIG (reference sequence). The CDR3 consists of 19 residues. Written as DNA, the CDR3 is TGTGCCTGGAGTGTGCCCCTCGGACAGGGGAGGGATGGACGCACTGAAGCTTTCTTT. It encodes CAWSVPLGQGRDGRTEAFF.